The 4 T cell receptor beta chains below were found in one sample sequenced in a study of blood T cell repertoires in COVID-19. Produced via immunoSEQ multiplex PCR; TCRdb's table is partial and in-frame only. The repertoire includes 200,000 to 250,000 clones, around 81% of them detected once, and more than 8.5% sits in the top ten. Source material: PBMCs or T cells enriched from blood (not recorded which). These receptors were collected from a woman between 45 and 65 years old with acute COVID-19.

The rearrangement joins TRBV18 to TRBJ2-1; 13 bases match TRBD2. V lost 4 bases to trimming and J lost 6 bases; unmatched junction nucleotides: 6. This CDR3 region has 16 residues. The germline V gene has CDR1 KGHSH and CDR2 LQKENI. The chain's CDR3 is CASSLLRTSGSNEQFF. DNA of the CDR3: TGTGCCAGCTCACTCCTAAGGACTAGCGGGAGCAATGAGCAGTTCTTC.

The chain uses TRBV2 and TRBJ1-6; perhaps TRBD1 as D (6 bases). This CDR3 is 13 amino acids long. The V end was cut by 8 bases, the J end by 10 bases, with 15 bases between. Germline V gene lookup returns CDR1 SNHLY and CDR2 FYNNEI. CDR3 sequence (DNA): TGTGCCAGCCGGAAGGGGGAGCGATCACCCCTCCACTTT. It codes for CASRKGERSPLHF.

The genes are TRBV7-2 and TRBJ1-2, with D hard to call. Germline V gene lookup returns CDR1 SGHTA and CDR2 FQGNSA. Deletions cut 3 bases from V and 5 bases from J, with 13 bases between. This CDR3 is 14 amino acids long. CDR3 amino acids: CASSFSTVSYGYTF. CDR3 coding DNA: TGTGCCAGCAGCTTTAGTACCGTCTCATATGGCTACACCTTC. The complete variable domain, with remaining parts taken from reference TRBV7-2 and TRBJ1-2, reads GAGVSQSPSNKVTEKGKDVELRCDPISGHTALYWYRQSLGQGLEFLIYFQGNSAPDKSGLPSDRFSAERTGGSVSTLTIQRTQQEDSAVYLCASSFSTVSYGYTFGSGTRLTVV.

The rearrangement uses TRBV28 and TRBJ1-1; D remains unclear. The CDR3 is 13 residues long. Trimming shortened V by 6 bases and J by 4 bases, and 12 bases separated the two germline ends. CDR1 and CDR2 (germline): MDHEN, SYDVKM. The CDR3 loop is CASSLPTFTEAFF. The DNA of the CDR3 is TGTGCCAGCAGCCTCCCTACTTTCACTGAAGCTTTCTTT. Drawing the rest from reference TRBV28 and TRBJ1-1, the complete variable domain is DVKVTQSSRYLVKRTGEKVFLECVQDMDHENMFWYRQDPGLGLRLIYFSYDVKMKEKGDIPEGYSVSREKKERFSLILESASTNQTSMYLCASSLPTFTEAFFGQGTRLTVV.